This TCR beta chain was sequenced during a study of cytomegalovirus exposure and HLA in healthy donors. Study outcomes and limitations: Immune exposure information available was restricted to CMV serostatus.

This clone has just a few counts. What it binds is not known. PCR was performed using 60 Vbeta and 13 Jbeta primers. Method: immunoSEQ multiplex PCR; TCRdb's copy keeps in-frame clones and lacks some. This sample yields fewer than 120,000 clones, of which around 85% are seen a single time; approximately 5.6% belongs to the top ten. The germline V gene has CDR1 SGHTS and CDR2 YDEGEE. CDR3 length: 15 residues. V shed 4 bases and J 1 base; nucleotides not matched to a gene: 4. The sequence was collected from a man aged 25-45 years in good health and CMV-seropositive. Sequences were obtained from PBMCs. The gene calls are TRBV5-8 and TRBJ1-1; 10 positions match TRBD1. The CDR3 spells CASSQGDRGNTEAFF. The CDR3 DNA is TGTGCCAGCAGCCAAGGGGACAGGGGGAACACTGAAGCTTTCTTT. The variable domain in full, completed from reference TRBV5-8 and TRBJ1-1, reads EAGVTQSPTHLIKTRGQQATLRCSPISGHTSVYWYQQALGLGLQFLLWYDEGEERNRGNFPPRFSGRQFPNYSSELNVNALELEDSALYLCASSQGDRGNTEAFFGQGTRLTVV.